Below, one T cell receptor beta chain is given with its context. Its antigen remains unknown. The sample comes from a study of early stage breast cancer tumors. Turning to the study itself: Seven or eight ER+/PR+/HER2- tumors were invasive ductal; a few were invasive lobular. Study conclusions and caveats: Commonly generated sequences made up most enriched TCRB sequences shared between patients. Tumors had about 2.3-fold higher T cell density than normal breast. Tumor and normal breast were distinguished via blood comparison in about 90% of the 16 patients.

Libraries were prepared by immunoSEQ multiplex PCR; TCRdb keeps only in-frame clonotypes and omits some of them. The data hold about 69,000 clones, with 65% to 85% observed a single time. The sample consisted of blood. This receptor was identified in a person aged 40 to 49 with breast cancer.

CDR3 residues: CASSPVLAEHFYEQYF. CDR3 in DNA: TGTGCCAGCAGCCCAGTCCTAGCGGAACACTTCTACGAGCAGTACTTC. The rearrangement uses TRBV7-3 and TRBJ2-7; TRBD2 matches 7 bases. V lost 5 bases to trimming and J lost 3 bases; unmatched junction nucleotides: 13. The germline gives CDR1 SGHTA, CDR2 FQGTGA. This CDR3 contains 16 residues.